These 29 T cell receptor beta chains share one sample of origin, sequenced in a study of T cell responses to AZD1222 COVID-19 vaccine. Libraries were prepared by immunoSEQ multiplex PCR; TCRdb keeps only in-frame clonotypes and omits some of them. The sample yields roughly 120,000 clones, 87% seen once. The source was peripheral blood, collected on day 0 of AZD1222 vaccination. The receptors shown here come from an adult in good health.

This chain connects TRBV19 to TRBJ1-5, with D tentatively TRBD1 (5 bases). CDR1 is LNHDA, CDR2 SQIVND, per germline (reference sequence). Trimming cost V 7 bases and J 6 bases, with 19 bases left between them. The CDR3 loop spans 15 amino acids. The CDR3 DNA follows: TGTGCCAGTAATGACGAGAGGGGCGGGCGTCAGCCCCAGCATTTT. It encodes CASNDERGGRQPQHF.

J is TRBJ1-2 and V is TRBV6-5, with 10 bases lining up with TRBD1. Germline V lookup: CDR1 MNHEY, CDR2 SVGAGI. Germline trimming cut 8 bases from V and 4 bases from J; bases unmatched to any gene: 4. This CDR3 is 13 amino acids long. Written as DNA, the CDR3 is TGTGCCAGCGAGACAGGGGGCTCCTATGGCTACACCTTC. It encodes CASETGGSYGYTF.

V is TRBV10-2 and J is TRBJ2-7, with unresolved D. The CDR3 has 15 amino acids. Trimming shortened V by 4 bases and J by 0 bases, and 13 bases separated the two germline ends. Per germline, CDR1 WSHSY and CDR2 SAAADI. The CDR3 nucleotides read TGCGCCAGCAGTGTGGGTCATGGGCACTCCTACGAGCAGTACTTC. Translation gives CASSVGHGHSYEQYF.

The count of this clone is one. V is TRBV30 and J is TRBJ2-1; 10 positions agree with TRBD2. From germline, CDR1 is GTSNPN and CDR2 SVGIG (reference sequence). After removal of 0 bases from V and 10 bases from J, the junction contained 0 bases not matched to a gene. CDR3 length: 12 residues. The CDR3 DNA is TGTGCCTGGAGTGTACTAGCGGGGGAGCAGTTCTTC. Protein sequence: CAWSVLAGEQFF.

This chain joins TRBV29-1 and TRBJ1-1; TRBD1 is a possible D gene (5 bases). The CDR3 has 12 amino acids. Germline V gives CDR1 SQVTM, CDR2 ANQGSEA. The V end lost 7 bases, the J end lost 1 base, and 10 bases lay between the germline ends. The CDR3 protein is CSGRRGNTEAFF. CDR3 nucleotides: TGCAGCGGGAGAAGGGGGAACACTGAAGCTTTCTTT.

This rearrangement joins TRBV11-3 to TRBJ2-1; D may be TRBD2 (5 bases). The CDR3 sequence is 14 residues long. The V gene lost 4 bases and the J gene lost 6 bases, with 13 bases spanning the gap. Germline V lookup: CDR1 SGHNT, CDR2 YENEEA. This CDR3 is CASSSSPGINEQFF. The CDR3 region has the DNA TGTGCCAGCAGCTCGTCCCCCGGGATCAATGAGCAGTTCTTC.

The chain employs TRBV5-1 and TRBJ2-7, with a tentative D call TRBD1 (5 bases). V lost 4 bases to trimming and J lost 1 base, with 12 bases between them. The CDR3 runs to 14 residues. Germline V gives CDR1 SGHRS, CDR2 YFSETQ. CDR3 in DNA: TGCGCCAGCAGCCCAAAGACAGCATCCTACGAGCAGTACTTC. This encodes CASSPKTASYEQYF.

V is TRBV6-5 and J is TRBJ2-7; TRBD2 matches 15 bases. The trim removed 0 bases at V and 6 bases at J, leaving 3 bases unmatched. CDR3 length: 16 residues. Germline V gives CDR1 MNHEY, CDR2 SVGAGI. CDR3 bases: TGTGCCAGCAGTTACTCGTGGACTAGCGGGGGGGCCGAGCAGTACTTC. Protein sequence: CASSYSWTSGGAEQYF.

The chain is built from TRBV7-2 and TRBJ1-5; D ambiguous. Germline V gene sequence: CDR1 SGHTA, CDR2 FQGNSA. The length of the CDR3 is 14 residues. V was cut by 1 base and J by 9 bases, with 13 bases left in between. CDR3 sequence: CASSLDRDRPPQHF. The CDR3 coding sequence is TGTGCCAGCAGCTTAGATCGGGATCGGCCGCCCCAGCATTTT.

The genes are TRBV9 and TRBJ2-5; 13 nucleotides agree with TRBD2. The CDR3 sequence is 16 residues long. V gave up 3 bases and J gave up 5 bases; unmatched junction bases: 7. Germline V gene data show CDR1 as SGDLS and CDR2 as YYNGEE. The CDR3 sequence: CASSATSGGAGETQYF. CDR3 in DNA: TGTGCCAGCAGCGCCACTAGCGGGGGGGCTGGCGAGACCCAGTACTTC.

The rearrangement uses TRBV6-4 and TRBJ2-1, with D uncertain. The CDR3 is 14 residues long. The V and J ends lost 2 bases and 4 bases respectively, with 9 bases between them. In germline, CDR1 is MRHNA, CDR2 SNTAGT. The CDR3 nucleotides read TGTGCCAGCAGTGACAGGGTGGTGTACAATGAGCAGTTCTTC. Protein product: CASSDRVVYNEQFF.

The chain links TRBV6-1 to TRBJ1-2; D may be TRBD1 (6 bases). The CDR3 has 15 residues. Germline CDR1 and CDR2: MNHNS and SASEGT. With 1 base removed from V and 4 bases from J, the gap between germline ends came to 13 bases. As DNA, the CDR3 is TGTGCCAGCAGTGAAGGGCAGGGGACCCTCTATGGCTACACCTTC. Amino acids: CASSEGQGTLYGYTF.

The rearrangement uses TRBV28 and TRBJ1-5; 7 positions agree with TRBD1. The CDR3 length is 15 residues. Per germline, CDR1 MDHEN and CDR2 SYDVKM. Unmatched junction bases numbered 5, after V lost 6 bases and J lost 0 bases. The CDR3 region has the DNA TGTGCCAGCAGCCAGGGGGGGGATAGCAATCAGCCCCAGCATTTT. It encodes CASSQGGDSNQPQHF. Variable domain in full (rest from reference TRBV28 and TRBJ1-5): DVKVTQSSRYLVKRTGEKVFLECVQDMDHENMFWYRQDPGLGLRLIYFSYDVKMKEKGDIPEGYSVSREKKERFSLILESASTNQTSMYLCASSQGGDSNQPQHFGDGTRLSIL.

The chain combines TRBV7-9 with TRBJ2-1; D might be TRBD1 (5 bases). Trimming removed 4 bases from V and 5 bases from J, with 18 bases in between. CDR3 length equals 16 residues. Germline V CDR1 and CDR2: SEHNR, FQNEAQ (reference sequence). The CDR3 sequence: CASSSRQGAPHNEQFF. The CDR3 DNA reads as TGTGCCAGCAGCTCTCGTCAGGGTGCCCCACACAATGAGCAGTTCTTC.

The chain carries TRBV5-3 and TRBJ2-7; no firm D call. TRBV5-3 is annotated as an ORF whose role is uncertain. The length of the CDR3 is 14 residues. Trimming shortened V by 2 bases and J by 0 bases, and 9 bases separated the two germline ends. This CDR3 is CARSFPGYSYEQYF. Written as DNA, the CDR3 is TGTGCCAGAAGCTTCCCAGGATACTCCTACGAGCAGTACTTC.

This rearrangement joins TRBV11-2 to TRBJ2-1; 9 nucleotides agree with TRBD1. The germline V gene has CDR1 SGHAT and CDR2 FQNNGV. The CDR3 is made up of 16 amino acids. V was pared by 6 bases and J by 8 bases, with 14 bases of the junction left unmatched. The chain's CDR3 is CASRYGQGPWSHEQFF. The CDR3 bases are TGTGCCAGCAGATATGGACAGGGGCCGTGGTCGCATGAGCAGTTCTTC.

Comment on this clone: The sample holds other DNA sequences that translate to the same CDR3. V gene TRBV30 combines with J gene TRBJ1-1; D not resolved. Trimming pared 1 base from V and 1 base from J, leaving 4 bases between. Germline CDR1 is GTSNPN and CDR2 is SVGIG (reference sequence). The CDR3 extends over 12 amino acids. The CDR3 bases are TGTGCCTGGAGTGGCCAGAACACTGAAGCTTTCTTT. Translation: CAWSGQNTEAFF. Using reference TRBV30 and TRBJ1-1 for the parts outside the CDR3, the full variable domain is SQTIHQWPATLVQPVGSPLSLECTVEGTSNPNLYWYRQAAGRGLQLLFYSVGIGQISSEVPQNLSASRPQDRQFILSSKKLLLSDSGFYLCAWSGQNTEAFFGQGTRLTVV.

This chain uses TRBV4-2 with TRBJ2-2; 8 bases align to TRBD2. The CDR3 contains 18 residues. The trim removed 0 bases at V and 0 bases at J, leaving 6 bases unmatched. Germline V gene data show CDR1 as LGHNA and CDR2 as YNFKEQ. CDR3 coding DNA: TGTGCCAGCAGCCAAGATCCTGTAGCGGGGACGAACACCGGGGAGCTGTTTTTT. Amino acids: CASSQDPVAGTNTGELFF.

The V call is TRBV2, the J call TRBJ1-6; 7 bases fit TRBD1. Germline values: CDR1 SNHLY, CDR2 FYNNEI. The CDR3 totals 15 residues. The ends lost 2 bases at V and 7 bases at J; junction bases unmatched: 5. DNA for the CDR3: TGTGCCAGCAGTGAAAAGCAGGGGGGGAATTCACCCCTCCACTTT. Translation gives CASSEKQGGNSPLHF.

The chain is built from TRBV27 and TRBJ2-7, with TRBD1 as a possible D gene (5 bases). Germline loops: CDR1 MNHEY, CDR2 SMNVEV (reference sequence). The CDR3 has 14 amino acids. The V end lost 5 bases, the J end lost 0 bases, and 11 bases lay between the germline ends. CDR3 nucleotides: TGTGCCAGCAGTGACCAGGGTTCCTCCTACGAGCAGTACTTC. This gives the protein CASSDQGSSYEQYF.

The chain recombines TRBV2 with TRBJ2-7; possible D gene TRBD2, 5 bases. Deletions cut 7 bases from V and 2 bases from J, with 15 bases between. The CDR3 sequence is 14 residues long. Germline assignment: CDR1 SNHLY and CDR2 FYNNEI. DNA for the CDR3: TGTGCCAGCAAATGGACTTTTTCCGCCTACGAGCAGTACTTC. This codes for CASKWTFSAYEQYF.

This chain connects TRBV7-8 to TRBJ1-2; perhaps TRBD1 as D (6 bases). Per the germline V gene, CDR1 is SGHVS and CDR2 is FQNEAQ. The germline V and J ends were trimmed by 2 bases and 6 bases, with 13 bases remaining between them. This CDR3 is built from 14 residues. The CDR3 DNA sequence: TGTGCCAGCAGCTTAAGCACCGCAGGGGATGGCTACACCTTC. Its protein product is CASSLSTAGDGYTF.

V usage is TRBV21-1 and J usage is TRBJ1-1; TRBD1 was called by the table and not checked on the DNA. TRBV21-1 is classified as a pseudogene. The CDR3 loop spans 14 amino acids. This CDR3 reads CASSGHRYNTEAFF. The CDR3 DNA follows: TGTGCCAGCAGCGGACACAGGTACAACACTGAAGCTTTCTTT.

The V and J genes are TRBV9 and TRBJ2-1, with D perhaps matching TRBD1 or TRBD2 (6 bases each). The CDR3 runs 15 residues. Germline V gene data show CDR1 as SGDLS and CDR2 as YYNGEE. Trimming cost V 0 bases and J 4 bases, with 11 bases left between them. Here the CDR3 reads CASSVGGTLYNEQFF. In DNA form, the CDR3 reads TGTGCCAGCAGCGTAGGCGGGACACTATACAATGAGCAGTTCTTC.

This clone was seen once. CDR3 coding DNA: TGTGCCAGCAGCCAGCTACAGGGGGCGGGCACTGAAGCTTTCTTT. It encodes CASSQLQGAGTEAFF. This chain joins TRBV14 and TRBJ1-1, with TRBD1 matching 9 bases. The CDR3 spans 15 residues. Per the germline V gene, CDR1 is SGHDN and CDR2 is FVKESK. J was trimmed by 4 bases and V by 3 bases; bases with no gene match: 6. Using reference TRBV14 and TRBJ1-1 for the parts outside the CDR3, the full variable domain is EAGVTQFPSHSVIEKGQTVTLRCDPISGHDNLYWYRRVMGKEIKFLLHFVKESKQDESGMPNNRFLAERTGGTYSTLKVQPAELEDSGVYFCASSQLQGAGTEAFFGQGTRLTVV.

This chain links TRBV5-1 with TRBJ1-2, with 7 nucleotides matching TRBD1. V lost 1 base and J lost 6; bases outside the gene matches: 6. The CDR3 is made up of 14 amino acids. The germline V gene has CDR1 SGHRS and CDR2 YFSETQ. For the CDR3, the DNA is TGCGCCAGCAGCTTGAAGGGGGCGGGGGATGGCTACACCTTC. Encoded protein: CASSLKGAGDGYTF.

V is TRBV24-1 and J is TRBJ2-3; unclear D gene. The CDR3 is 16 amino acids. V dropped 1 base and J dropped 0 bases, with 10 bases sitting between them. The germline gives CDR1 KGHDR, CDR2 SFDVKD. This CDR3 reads CATSDFTRFSTDTQYF. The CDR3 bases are TGTGCCACCAGTGATTTTACCCGATTTAGCACAGATACGCAGTATTTT.

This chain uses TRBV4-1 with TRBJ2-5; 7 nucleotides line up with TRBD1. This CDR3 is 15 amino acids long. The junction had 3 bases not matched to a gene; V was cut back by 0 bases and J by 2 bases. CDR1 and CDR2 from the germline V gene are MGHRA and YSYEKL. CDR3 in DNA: TGCGCCAGCAGCCAAGATGACAGGGATCAAGAGACCCAGTACTTC. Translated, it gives CASSQDDRDQETQYF.

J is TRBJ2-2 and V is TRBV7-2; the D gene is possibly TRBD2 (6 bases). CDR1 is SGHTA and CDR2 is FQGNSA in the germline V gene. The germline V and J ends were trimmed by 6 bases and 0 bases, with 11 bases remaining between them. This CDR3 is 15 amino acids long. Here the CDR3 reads CASRLLATNTGELFF. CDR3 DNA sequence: TGTGCCAGCAGGCTTCTAGCGACGAACACCGGGGAGCTGTTTTTT.